The source of this T cell receptor (beta chain) is a study of blood T cell repertoires in COVID-19. Source study methods: Estimated nucleated cell counts came from reference gene primer amplification. Sequencing used immunoSEQ multiplex PCR; TCRdb keeps in-frame clones, though not all of them. V, J and clone size are those of that table, while D and trimming were read from the DNA. The sample includes roughly 110,000 clones, approximately 89% seen only once; the top ten take more than 5%. Trimming removed 7 bases from V and 8 bases from J; junction bases left unmatched: 16. The CDR3 is 17 amino acids. In germline, CDR1 is SGHTA, CDR2 FQGNSA.

J is TRBJ2-1 and V is TRBV7-2; 11 nucleotides agree with TRBD2. Specimen: peripheral blood. The TCR comes from an older woman with COVID-19, enrolled during active disease. This CDR3 is CASTQGIAGGRGYEQFF. In DNA form, the CDR3 reads TGTGCCAGCACCCAGGGGATAGCGGGGGGGAGAGGTTATGAGCAGTTCTTC.